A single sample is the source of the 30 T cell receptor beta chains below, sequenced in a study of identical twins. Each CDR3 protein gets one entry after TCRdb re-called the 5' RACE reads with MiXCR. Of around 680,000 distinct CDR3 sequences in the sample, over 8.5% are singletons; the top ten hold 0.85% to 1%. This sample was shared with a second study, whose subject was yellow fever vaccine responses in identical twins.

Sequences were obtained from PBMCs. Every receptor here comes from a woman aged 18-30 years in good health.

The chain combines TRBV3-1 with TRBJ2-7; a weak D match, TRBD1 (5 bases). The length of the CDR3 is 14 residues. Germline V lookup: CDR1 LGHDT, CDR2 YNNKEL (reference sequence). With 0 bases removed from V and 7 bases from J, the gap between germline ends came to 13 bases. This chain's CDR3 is CASSQDLGAREQYF. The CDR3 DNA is TGTGCCAGCAGCCAAGATCTAGGGGCGCGGGAGCAGTACTTC.

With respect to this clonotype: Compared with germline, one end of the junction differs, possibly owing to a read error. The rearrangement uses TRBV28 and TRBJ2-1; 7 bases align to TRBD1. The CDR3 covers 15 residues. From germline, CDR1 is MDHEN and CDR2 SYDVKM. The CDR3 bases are TGTGCCGGCAGGGTACCCGGGACAGTAGGTAGTGAGCAGTTCTTC. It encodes CAGRVPGTVGSEQFF.

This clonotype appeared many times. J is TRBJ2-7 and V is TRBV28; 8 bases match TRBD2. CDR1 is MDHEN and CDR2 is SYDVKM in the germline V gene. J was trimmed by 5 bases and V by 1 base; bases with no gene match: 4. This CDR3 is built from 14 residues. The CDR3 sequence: CASSLLGLDHEQYF. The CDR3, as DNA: TGTGCCAGCAGTTTATTGGGACTAGACCACGAGCAGTACTTC.

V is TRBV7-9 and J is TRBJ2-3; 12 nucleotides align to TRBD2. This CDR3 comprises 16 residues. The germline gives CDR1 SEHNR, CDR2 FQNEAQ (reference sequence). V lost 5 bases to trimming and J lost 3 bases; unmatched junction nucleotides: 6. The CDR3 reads CASSPRTSGMTDTQYF. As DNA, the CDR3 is TGTGCCAGCAGCCCACGGACTAGCGGGATGACAGATACGCAGTATTTT. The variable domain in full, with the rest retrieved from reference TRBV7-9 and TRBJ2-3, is DTGVSQNPRHKITKRGQNVTFRCDPISEHNRLYWYRQTLGQGPEFLTYFQNEAQLEKSRLLSDRFSAERPKGSFSTLEIQRTEQGDSAMYLCASSPRTSGMTDTQYFGPGTRLTVL.

The CDR3 bases are TGTGCCAGCAGCTTCAAGACCGGGACAGGGGGCTACGAGCAGTACTTC. It yields the protein CASSFKTGTGGYEQYF. V gene TRBV5-6 combines with J gene TRBJ2-7, with 11 bases that match TRBD1. This CDR3 is 16 amino acids long. The germline V gene has CDR1 SGHDT and CDR2 YYEEEE. The V and J ends lost 2 bases and 3 bases, in that order; junction bases with no gene match: 7.

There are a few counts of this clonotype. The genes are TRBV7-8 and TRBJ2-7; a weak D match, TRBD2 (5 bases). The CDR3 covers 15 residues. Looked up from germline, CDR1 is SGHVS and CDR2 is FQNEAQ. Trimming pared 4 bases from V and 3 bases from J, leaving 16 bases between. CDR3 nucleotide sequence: TGTGCCAGCAGCTCCTCCCCTCTAGCAGGCTACGAGCAGTACTTC. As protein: CASSSSPLAGYEQYF.

The CDR3 DNA reads as TGTGCCAGCAGCCAAACGACGGTAGCGGAGTTAACAGATACGCAGTATTTT. Encoded protein: CASSQTTVAELTDTQYF. The chain couples TRBV3-1 to TRBJ2-3, with a tentative D call TRBD2 (6 bases). The CDR3 is 17 residues long. Trimming cost V 2 bases and J 3 bases, with 18 bases left between them. Germline CDR1 LGHDT, CDR2 YNNKEL (reference sequence).

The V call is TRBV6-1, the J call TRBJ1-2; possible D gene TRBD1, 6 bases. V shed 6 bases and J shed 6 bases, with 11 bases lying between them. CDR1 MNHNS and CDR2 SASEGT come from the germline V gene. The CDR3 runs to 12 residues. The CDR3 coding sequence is TGTGCCAGCAGGGGACACCAGGATGGCTACACCTTC. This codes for CASRGHQDGYTF.

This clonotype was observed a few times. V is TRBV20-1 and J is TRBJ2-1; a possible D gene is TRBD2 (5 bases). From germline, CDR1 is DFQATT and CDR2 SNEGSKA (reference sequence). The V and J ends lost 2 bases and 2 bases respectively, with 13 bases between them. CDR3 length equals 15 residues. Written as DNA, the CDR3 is TGCAGTGCTAGATCCCGACCCGGGACCTACAATGAGCAGTTCTTC. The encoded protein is CSARSRPGTYNEQFF.

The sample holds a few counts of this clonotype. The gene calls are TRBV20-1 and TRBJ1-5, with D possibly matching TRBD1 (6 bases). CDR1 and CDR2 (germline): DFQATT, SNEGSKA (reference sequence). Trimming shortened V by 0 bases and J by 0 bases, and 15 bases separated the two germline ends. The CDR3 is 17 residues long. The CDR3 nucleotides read TGCAGTGCTAGAGATCTAGGACAGACCTATAGCAATCAGCCCCAGCATTTT. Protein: CSARDLGQTYSNQPQHF.

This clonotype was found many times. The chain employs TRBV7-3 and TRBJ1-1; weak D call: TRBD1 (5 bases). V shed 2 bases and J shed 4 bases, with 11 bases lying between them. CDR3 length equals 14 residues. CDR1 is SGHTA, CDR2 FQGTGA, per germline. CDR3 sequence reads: CASSLGGTATEAFF. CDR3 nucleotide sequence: TGTGCCAGCAGCTTAGGCGGGACGGCCACTGAAGCTTTCTTT.

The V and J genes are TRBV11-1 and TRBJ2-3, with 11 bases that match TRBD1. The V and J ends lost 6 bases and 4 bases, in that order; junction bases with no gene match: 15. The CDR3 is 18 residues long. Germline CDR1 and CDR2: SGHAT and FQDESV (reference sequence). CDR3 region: CASRRTGGEVGSPDTQYF. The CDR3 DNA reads TGTGCCAGCAGAAGGACAGGGGGCGAAGTCGGGTCACCAGATACGCAGTATTTT. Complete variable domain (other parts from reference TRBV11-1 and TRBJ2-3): EAEVAQSPRYKITEKSQAVAFWCDPISGHATLYWYRQILGQGPELLVQFQDESVVDDSQLPKDRFSAERLKGVDSTLKIQPAELGDSAMYLCASRRTGGEVGSPDTQYFGPGTRLTVL.

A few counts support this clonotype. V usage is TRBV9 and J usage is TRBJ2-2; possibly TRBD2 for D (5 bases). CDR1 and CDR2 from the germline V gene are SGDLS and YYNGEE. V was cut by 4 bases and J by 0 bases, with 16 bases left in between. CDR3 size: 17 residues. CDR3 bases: TGTGCCAGCAGCTCCGGACTTCTGACCGCGAACACCGGGGAGCTGTTTTTT. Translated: CASSSGLLTANTGELFF.

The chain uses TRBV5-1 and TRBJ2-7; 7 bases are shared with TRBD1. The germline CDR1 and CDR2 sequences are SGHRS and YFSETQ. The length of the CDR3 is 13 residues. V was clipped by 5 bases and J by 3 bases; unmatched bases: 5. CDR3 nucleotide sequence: TGCGCCAGCAGGACAGGGAACCTCTACGAGCAGTACTTC. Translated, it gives CASRTGNLYEQYF.

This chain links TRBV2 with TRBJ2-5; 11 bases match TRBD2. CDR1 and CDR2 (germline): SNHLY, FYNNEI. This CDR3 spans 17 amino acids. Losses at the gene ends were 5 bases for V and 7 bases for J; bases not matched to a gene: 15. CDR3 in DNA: TGTGCCAGCAGTCCCACCACCGGGACTAGCGGCCGCGGGACCCAGTACTTC. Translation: CASSPTTGTSGRGTQYF.

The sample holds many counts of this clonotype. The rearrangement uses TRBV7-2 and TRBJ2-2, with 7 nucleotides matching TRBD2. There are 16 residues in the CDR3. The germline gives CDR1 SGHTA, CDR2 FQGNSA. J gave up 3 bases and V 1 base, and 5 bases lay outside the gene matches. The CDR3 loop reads CASSLVASGYTGELFF. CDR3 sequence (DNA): TGTGCCAGCAGCTTAGTGGCTAGCGGATACACCGGGGAGCTGTTTTTT.

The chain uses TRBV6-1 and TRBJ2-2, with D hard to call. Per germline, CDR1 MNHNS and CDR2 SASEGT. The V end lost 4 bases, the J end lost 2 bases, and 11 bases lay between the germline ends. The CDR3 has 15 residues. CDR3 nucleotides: TGTGCCAGCAGTGGAAGGACGGATAACACCGGGGAGCTGTTTTTT. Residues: CASSGRTDNTGELFF.

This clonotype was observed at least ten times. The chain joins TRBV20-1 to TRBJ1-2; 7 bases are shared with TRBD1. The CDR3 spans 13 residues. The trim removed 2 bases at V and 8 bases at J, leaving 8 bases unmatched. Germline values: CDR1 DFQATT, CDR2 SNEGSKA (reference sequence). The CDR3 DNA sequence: TGCAGTGCTAGACCACAGGGGAGTGGAGGCTACACCTTC. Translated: CSARPQGSGGYTF.

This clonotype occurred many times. CDR3 loop: CASSFQPLPHYGYTF. CDR3 nucleotide sequence: TGTGCCAGCAGTTTCCAGCCACTACCCCACTATGGCTACACCTTC. The chain recombines TRBV12-3 or TRBV12-4 with TRBJ1-2; D not certain. The length of the CDR3 is 15 residues. V lost 3 bases to trimming and J lost 3 bases, with 14 bases between them.

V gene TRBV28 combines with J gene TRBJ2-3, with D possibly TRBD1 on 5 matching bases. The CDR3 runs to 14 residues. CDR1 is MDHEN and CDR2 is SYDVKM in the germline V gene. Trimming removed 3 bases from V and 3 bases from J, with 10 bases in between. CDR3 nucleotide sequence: TGTGCCAGCAGTTTGGGGCCGAAGACAGATACGCAGTATTTT. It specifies CASSLGPKTDTQYF.

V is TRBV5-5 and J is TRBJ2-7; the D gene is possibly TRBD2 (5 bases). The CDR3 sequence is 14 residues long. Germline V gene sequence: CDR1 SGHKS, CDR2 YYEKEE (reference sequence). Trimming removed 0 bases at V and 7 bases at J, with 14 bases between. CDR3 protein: CASSLAPDREEQYF. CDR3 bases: TGTGCCAGCAGCTTGGCCCCGGACCGGGAAGAGCAGTACTTC.

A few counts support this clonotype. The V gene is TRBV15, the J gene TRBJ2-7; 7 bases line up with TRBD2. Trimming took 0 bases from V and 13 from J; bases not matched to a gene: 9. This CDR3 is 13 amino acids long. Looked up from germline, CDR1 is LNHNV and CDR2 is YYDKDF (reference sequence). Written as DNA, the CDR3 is TGTGCCACCAGCAGAGATATATCAGGGACTATTTACTTC. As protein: CATSRDISGTIYF.

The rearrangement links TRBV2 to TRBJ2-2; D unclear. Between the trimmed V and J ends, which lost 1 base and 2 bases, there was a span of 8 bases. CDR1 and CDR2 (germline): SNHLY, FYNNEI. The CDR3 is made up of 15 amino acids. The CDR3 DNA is TGTGCCAGCAGTGAAGGGGTCCTAAACACCGGGGAGCTGTTTTTT. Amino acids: CASSEGVLNTGELFF.

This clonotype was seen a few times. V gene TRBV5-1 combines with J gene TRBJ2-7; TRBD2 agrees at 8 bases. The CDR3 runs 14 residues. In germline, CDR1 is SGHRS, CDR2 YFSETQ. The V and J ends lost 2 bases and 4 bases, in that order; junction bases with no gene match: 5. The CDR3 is CASSFSGTLYEQYF. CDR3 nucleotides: TGCGCCAGCAGCTTTAGCGGGACTTTATACGAGCAGTACTTC.

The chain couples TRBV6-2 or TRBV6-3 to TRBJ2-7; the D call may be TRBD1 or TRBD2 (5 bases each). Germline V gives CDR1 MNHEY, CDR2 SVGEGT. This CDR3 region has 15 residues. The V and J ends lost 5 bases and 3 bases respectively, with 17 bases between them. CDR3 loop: CASSPSGTPLYEQYF. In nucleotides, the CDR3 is TGTGCCAGCAGTCCGTCCGGGACCCCTCTCTACGAGCAGTACTTC.

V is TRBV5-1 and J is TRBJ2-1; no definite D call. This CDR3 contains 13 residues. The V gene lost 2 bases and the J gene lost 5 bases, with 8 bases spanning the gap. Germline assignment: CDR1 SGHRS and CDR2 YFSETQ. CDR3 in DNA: TGCGCCAGCAGCTTTGTAGAAAACAATGAGCAGTTCTTC. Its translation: CASSFVENNEQFF.

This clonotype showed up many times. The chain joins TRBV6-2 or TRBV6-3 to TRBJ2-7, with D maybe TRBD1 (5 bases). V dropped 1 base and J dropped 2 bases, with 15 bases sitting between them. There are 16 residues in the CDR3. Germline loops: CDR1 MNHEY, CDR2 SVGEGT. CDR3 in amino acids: CASSYLTGDKPYEQYF. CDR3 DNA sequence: TGTGCCAGCAGTTACTTAACAGGAGACAAACCCTACGAGCAGTACTTC.

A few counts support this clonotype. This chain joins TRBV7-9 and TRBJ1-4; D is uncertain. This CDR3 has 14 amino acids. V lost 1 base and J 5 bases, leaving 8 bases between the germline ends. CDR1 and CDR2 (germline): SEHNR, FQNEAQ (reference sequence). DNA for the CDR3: TGTGCCAGCAGCTTAGTACTGGAAAATGAAAAACTGTTTTTT. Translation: CASSLVLENEKLFF.

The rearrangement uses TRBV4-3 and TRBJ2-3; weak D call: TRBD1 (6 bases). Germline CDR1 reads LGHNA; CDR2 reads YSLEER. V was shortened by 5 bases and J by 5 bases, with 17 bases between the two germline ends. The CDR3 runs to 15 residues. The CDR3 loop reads CASSARQVGQDTQYF. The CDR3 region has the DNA TGCGCCAGCAGCGCCCGACAGGTGGGGCAAGATACGCAGTATTTT.

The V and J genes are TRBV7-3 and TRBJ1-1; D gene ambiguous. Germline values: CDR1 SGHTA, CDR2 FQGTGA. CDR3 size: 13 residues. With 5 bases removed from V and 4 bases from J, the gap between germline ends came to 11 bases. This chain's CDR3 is CASSPQLGTEAFF. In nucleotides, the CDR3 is TGTGCCAGCAGCCCCCAGCTCGGCACTGAAGCTTTCTTT.